What follows describes a single TCR beta chain. Its cognate antigen is unknown. This sample stems from a study of T cells after yellow fever vaccination. About the study: SMART-Seq v4 Ultra Low Input handled preparation of low-cell-number fractions. Notes on the study in general: Post-booster reappearance was seen for most primary-vaccination clones (about 96% CD4, around 88% CD8).

5'RACE template switching generated TCR cDNA, adding a universal primer site and UMIs. In TCRdb, the 5' RACE reads were re-called with MiXCR into one record per CDR3 protein. The data show about 320,000 distinct CDR3 sequences, with around 11% seen just once and 3.3% held by the top ten. The input for sequencing was CD4+ T cells sorted from PBMCs, taken 45 days after the yellow fever booster vaccination. The source of this sequence is a man in his late teens or twenties who received the YFV17D yellow fever vaccine.

CDR3: CASSRTVGNQPQHF. The CDR3 coding sequence is TGTGCCAGCAGCCGAACCGTGGGCAATCAGCCCCAGCATTTT. The chain recombines TRBV11-2 with TRBJ1-5; D not certain. The V end was cut by 5 bases, the J end by 2 bases, with 10 bases between. Looked up from germline, CDR1 is SGHAT and CDR2 is FQNNGV. The CDR3 is 14 amino acids.